A selection of T cell receptor beta chains follows, all from one sample in a study of T-cell reconstitution after alpha-beta-depleted transplantation in children. TCRdb re-called the PCR reads through MiXCR, storing one row per CDR3 protein. This sample carries some 78,000 distinct CDR3 sequences, about 14% of them seen once, and the ten largest clones take 25% to 35%. Specimen: PBMCs, mostly from graft donor cells, collected 180 days after TCRalphabeta/CD19-depleted stem cell transplant. The receptors come from a male patient between 2 and 15 years old who had a stem cell transplant for acute lymphoblastic leukemia, so the T cells may come from the graft donor. Both conserved end residues are part of each CDR3. D genes are given only for firm matches. Only some rows state a clone size, as once, few, many or a class for expanded clones.

D: NA
J: TRBJ1-1
V: TRBV7-2
size: few
DNA: TGTGCCAGCAGCCCAGGGCGGTTGACTGAAGCTTTCTTT
CDR3: CASSPGRLTEAFF

D: TRBD2
J: TRBJ2-3
V: TRBV27
size: NA
DNA: TGTGCCAGCAGTGCCCTTAAAGGACTAGCGGGGGGGCCGATGACAGATACGCAGTATTTT
CDR3: CASSALKGLAGGPMTDTQYF

D: TRBD2
J: TRBJ2-5
V: TRBV5-1
size: NA
DNA: TGCGCCAGCAACCAGGGTGGGGGGGTCCAAGAGACCCAGTACTTC
CDR3: CASNQGGGVQETQYF

D: TRBD1
J: TRBJ2-7
V: TRBV5-1
size: many
DNA: TGCGCCAGCAGCGCGAATACCGGGACAGGGGCCTACGAGCAGTACTTC
CDR3: CASSANTGTGAYEQYF

D: TRBD1
J: TRBJ2-7
V: TRBV7-2
size: few
DNA: TGTGCCAGCAGCCAGACAGGGGGGGCCTACGAGCAGTACTTC
CDR3: CASSQTGGAYEQYF

D: NA
J: TRBJ2-3
V: TRBV18
size: few
DNA: TGTGCCAGCTCACCCCCCGGATCCTCATTGCATTTT
CDR3: CASSPPGSSLHF

D: NA
J: TRBJ2-7
V: TRBV7-9
size: NA
DNA: TGTGCCAGCAGCCCCCTCGCGGGGACATTCCTTTCCTACGAGCAGTACTTC
CDR3: CASSPLAGTFLSYEQYF

D: TRBD1
J: TRBJ2-2
V: TRBV5-1
size: few
DNA: TGCGCCAGCAGCTTGGGCCCCCTAGGGGGCAACACCGGGGAGCTGTTTTTT
CDR3: CASSLGPLGGNTGELFF

D: NA
J: TRBJ2-3
V: TRBV4-3
size: many
DNA: TGCGCCAGCAGCCAACTTAAGGGAATTCCCTATGTAGATACGCAGTATTTT
CDR3: CASSQLKGIPYVDTQYF

D: NA
J: TRBJ1-4
V: TRBV20-1
size: few
DNA: TGCAGTGCTATCCTCCGGGACGATGAAAAACTGTTTTTT
CDR3: CSAILRDDEKLFF

D: NA
J: TRBJ1-1
V: TRBV20-1
size: NA
DNA: TGCAGTGCTAGAGATTTCGAGGACACTTCGAACACTGAAGCTTTCTTT
CDR3: CSARDFEDTSNTEAFF

D: TRBD1
J: TRBJ1-1
V: TRBV10-3
size: many
DNA: TGTGCCATCAGGGACAGGGGAGGAAACACTGAAGCTTTCTTT
CDR3: CAIRDRGGNTEAFF

D: NA
J: TRBJ1-3
V: TRBV25-1
size: few
DNA: TGTGCCAGCGATACAGGGTTTGGAAACACCATATATTTT
CDR3: CASDTGFGNTIYF

D: NA
J: TRBJ2-7
V: TRBV25-1
size: few
DNA: TGTGCCAGCAGTGAATATACAGGTGTCTACGAGCAGTACTTC
CDR3: CASSEYTGVYEQYF

D: TRBD1
J: TRBJ1-2
V: TRBV4-1
size: NA
DNA: TGCGCCAGCAGCCAAGAGGGACAGTACAACTATGGCTACACCTTC
CDR3: CASSQEGQYNYGYTF

D: TRBD1
J: TRBJ2-7
V: TRBV9
size: NA
DNA: TGTGCCAGCAGCCTGGGTAGGGGACAGGGGGCTATGGAGCAGTACTTC
CDR3: CASSLGRGQGAMEQYF

D: NA
J: TRBJ2-7
V: TRBV29-1
size: NA
DNA: TGCAGCGTTGTCCCCTCGCGGGAAGGGTACGAGCAGTACTTC
CDR3: CSVVPSREGYEQYF

D: NA
J: TRBJ2-7
V: TRBV28
size: few
DNA: TGTGCCAGCGCAGAGGGCAACGAGCAGTACTTC
CDR3: CASAEGNEQYF

D: NA
J: TRBJ2-5
V: TRBV5-1
size: few
DNA: TGCGCCAGCAGCTTGGCCGGACAGCAAGAGACCCAGTACTTC
CDR3: CASSLAGQQETQYF

D: NA
J: TRBJ2-4
V: TRBV10-3
size: NA
DNA: TGTGCCATCAGTGAACAGGGCCTCCTTACTAGTGCATACAAAAACATTCAGTACTTC
CDR3: CAISEQGLLTSAYKNIQYF

D: NA
J: TRBJ1-5
V: TRBV20-1
size: many
DNA: TGCAGTGCTAATTTCGGGCCGTATCAGCCCCAGCATTTT
CDR3: CSANFGPYQPQHF

D: NA
J: TRBJ2-6
V: TRBV5-1
size: few
DNA: TGCGCCAGCAGCTTGAATGGGGGAAGGGGGGCCAACGTCCTGACTTTC
CDR3: CASSLNGGRGANVLTF

D: NA
J: TRBJ2-2
V: TRBV29-1
size: few
DNA: TGCAGCGTTGCGGGTTATTCCGGGGAGCTGTTTTTT
CDR3: CSVAGYSGELFF

D: TRBD1
J: TRBJ2-7
V: TRBV27
size: NA
DNA: TGTGCCAGCAGTCCCGGGACAGCCTACGAGCAGTACTTC
CDR3: CASSPGTAYEQYF

D: TRBD2
J: TRBJ2-3
V: TRBV4-3
size: NA
DNA: TGCGCCAGCAGCCAAAGAACAGGACTAGCTACAGATACGCAGTATTTT
CDR3: CASSQRTGLATDTQYF

D: NA
J: TRBJ2-7
V: TRBV9
size: NA
DNA: TGTGCCAGCAGCGTAGGATCGGGGGTAAGGGAGCAGTACTTC
CDR3: CASSVGSGVREQYF

D: NA
J: TRBJ1-1
V: TRBV7-9
size: NA
DNA: TGTGCCAGCAGCTTAGAGGGATCGAAGAACACTGAAGCTTTCTTT
CDR3: CASSLEGSKNTEAFF

D: NA
J: TRBJ2-7
V: TRBV7-2
size: NA
DNA: TGTGCCAGCCACGGGGTTACACGGGGCGTCTACGAGCAGTACTTC
CDR3: CASHGVTRGVYEQYF

D: NA
J: TRBJ2-7
V: TRBV20-1
size: few
DNA: TGCAGTGCTATTCGACAGTCCTTCTCCTACGAGCAGTACTTC
CDR3: CSAIRQSFSYEQYF

D: NA
J: TRBJ2-7
V: TRBV11-2
size: few
DNA: TGTGCCAGCAGCTTAGAAGGCGCACCTACCTACGAGCAGTACTTC
CDR3: CASSLEGAPTYEQYF

D: NA
J: TRBJ2-3
V: TRBV6-5
size: NA
DNA: TGTGCCAGCAGTTACCCAAACACAGATACGCAGTATTTT
CDR3: CASSYPNTDTQYF

D: NA
J: TRBJ2-7
V: TRBV9
size: NA
DNA: TGTGCCAGCAGCGTAGTGGACGGATACGAGCAGTACTTC
CDR3: CASSVVDGYEQYF

D: NA
J: TRBJ2-5
V: TRBV27
size: many
DNA: TGTGCCAGCAGTTTTTTGGGTTCGTGGGAGACCCAGTACTTC
CDR3: CASSFLGSWETQYF

D: NA
J: TRBJ2-7
V: TRBV5-1
size: few
DNA: TGCGCCAGCAGGGGGAACTCCTACGAGCAGTACTTC
CDR3: CASRGNSYEQYF

D: NA
J: TRBJ2-5
V: TRBV12-5
size: few
DNA: TGTGCTAGTGCTTCCCAAGAGACCCAGTACTTC
CDR3: CASASQETQYF

D: NA
J: TRBJ2-2
V: TRBV6-1
size: many
DNA: TGTGCCAGCAGCCTCCTAGGGCCCAGCACCGGGGAGCTGTTTTTT
CDR3: CASSLLGPSTGELFF

D: TRBD2
J: TRBJ2-5
V: TRBV3-1
size: few
DNA: TGTGCCAGCAGCGGTCCCGGGACTAGCGGGAGCTTCCAAGAGACCCAGTACTTC
CDR3: CASSGPGTSGSFQETQYF

D: NA
J: TRBJ1-1
V: TRBV6-1
size: NA
DNA: TGTGCCAGCAGTGAAGCAGGCAGAATTAACACTGAAGCTTTCTTT
CDR3: CASSEAGRINTEAFF

D: TRBD1
J: TRBJ2-3
V: TRBV11-2
size: many
DNA: TGTGCCAGCAGCTTAGGTGTCAGGGGGTACCCCAGCTCTAGCACAGATACGCAGTATTTT
CDR3: CASSLGVRGYPSSSTDTQYF

D: TRBD2
J: TRBJ2-5
V: TRBV20-1
size: many
DNA: TGCAGTGCAGGAAGGCCTAGCGGGGTTCAAGAGACCCAGTACTTC
CDR3: CSAGRPSGVQETQYF

D: TRBD2
J: TRBJ2-1
V: TRBV7-9
size: many
DNA: TGTGCCAGCAGCTTGGCCTGGGACTACCAAAATGAGCAGTTCTTC
CDR3: CASSLAWDYQNEQFF

D: NA
J: TRBJ2-7
V: TRBV15
size: NA
DNA: TGTGCCACCAGCAACCCCCGCTGGGGGCCCAACTCCTACGAGCAGTACTTC
CDR3: CATSNPRWGPNSYEQYF

D: NA
J: TRBJ2-5
V: TRBV20-1
size: few
DNA: TGCAGTGCTAGAAGAAGGGGCGGCCAAGAGACCCAGTACTTC
CDR3: CSARRRGGQETQYF

D: TRBD1
J: TRBJ2-7
V: TRBV7-9
size: once
DNA: TGTGCCAGCAGCTTACTCTACAGGGGAGACTACGAGCAGTACTTC
CDR3: CASSLLYRGDYEQYF

D: NA
J: TRBJ2-5
V: TRBV4-3
size: many
DNA: TGCGCCAGCAGCCAAGACTCGGTCAGGGAAGAGACCCAGTACTTC
CDR3: CASSQDSVREETQYF

D: NA
J: TRBJ2-1
V: TRBV4-2
size: NA
DNA: TGTGCCAGCAGCCAGACAGGAGCCCTTTACAATGAGCAGTTCTTC
CDR3: CASSQTGALYNEQFF